Described below is a single TCR beta chain sequence and its context. The clone's antigen remains unknown. No much larger clone is present one base from it, and per-base qualities are unavailable. This sample was taken from a study of blood T cell repertoires in COVID-19 (dated by TCRdb to between 2020 and 2021). A note on the overall study: The collaborator samples originated in the United States, Italy and Spain and spanned the acute and convalescent phases of COVID-19. The samples were drawn from two sources: the first 160 participants of the ongoing ImmuneRACE study, and 1,254 subjects contributed by 6 global collaborators. Nearly every sample came with metadata listing a de-identified subject ID, COVID-19 status, age in years and sex. The prospective study material was composed of cDNA or gDNA derived from T cells, B-cell-depleted T cells, or PBMCs. Where HLA class I and class II types were available, the types were taken from metadata supplied by the sample provider, not from assay-based typing. Subjects who had been exposed to COVID-19, were actively infected with it, or had recovered from it provided the deeply sampled blood TCRbeta repertoires that made up the dataset. A freely available public database, intended as a resource for researchers studying the immune response to SARS-CoV-2, is where the repertoires were released.

Study-wide findings and limitations: Clinical and demographic metadata were provided uncurated, with the amount varying by source and participant.

TCRbeta CDR3 regions were amplified from genomic DNA using the immunoSEQ Assay, a bias-controlled multiplex PCR. On the authors' methods: The number of nucleated cells in each sample was estimated by amplification of reference gene primers within the assay. To quantify the absolute abundance of each unique TCRbeta CDR3 rearrangement, sequence reads were collapsed and filtered. For each sample, productive Simpson clonality was calculated as the square root of Simpson's diversity index across productive rearrangements. Entries here come from immuneACCESS through TCRdb and include only in-frame sequences with V and J called. Some clones fail to appear in such tables; in the studies checked, an unresolved V gene covers under half of the shortfall, and the cause of the remainder is unknown. V and J calls and clone size are those listed in that table; D and trimming were worked out from the DNA. For this sample the table gives 450,000 or so clones, of which nearly 90% were detected only once. The top ten hold roughly 1% of the sample.

At one collaborating source in Seattle, patients were enrolled during active infection and were followed longitudinally through the course of disease. Collaborating institutions collected whole blood in K2EDTA tubes following their own protocols. Collaborator samples were shipped for TCRbeta analysis as frozen whole blood, isolated PBMCs, or DNA extracted from either sample type. The sequenced sample was peripheral blood. The origin of this receptor is a man aged 18 to 30 with COVID-19, enrolled during active disease.

The nucleotide sequence is given as TGTGCCAGCAGCTGGGGCCCCAGACGGTACTCTGGAAACACCATATATTTT. Translated, it reads CASSWGPRRYSGNTIYF. The chain joins TRBV11-2 to TRBJ1-3; TRBD1 could be the D gene, as 5 bases match. V is clipped by 4 bases and J by 0 bases, and the sequence between their germline boundaries is 16 bases long. In the germline V gene, CDR1 corresponds to SGHAT and CDR2 to FQNNGV. The CDR3 goes from the cysteine to the phenylalanine over 17 residues. Kept here is only the CDR3 DNA, which spans 51 bases and is read in frame from base 1.